Listed below are T cell receptor beta chains from one sample, sequenced in a study of a mutant IDH1 vaccine in newly diagnosed glioma. Method: immunoSEQ multiplex PCR; TCRdb's copy keeps in-frame clones and lacks some. The sample has roughly 28,000 clones; approximately 80% are singletons. These receptors' antigens are unknown. The sample in question was PBMCs, obtained from a glioma patient whose treatment included an IDH1 peptide vaccine. These receptors all come from a man aged 35 to 55 with glioma. Some clones in this sample may be carry-over from other donors' samples. Each CDR3 is given with its conserved first and last residue. The D gene is left open where the match is weak. Clone size is shown for a subset of rows, as once, few, many or a class of expanded clone.

J gene,V gene,D gene,clone size,CDR3 protein,CDR3 DNA
TRBJ2-7,TRBV19,-,-,CASSKDYEQYF,TGTGCCAGTAGTAAGGACTACGAGCAGTACTTC
TRBJ1-2,TRBV6-4,TRBD1,-,CASSPRLGRGFPPANYGYTF,TGTGCCAGCAGTCCGCGGTTGGGCAGGGGGTTTCCCCCAGCTAACTATGGCTACACCTTC
TRBJ2-7,TRBV4-2,-,-,CASSQDFIAGKTSYEQYF,TGTGCCAGCAGCCAAGATTTTATTGCAGGGAAGACTTCCTACGAGCAGTACTTC
TRBJ1-6,TRBV5-6,-,-,CASSQVGTRWDSPLHF,TGTGCCAGCAGCCAGGTTGGCACTCGGTGGGATTCACCCCTCCACTTT
TRBJ2-7,TRBV12-5,TRBD2,-,CASGQVGGESHEQYF,TGTGCTAGTGGTCAAGTGGGAGGGGAATCCCACGAGCAGTACTTC
TRBJ1-1,TRBV29-1,TRBD1,medium-sized,CSPVFPGQITEAFF,TGCAGCCCCGTCTTTCCGGGACAGATCACTGAAGCTTTCTTT
TRBJ2-7,TRBV6-4,TRBD1,-,CASSEQGATGYEQYF,TGTGCCAGCAGTGAACAGGGGGCTACAGGCTACGAGCAGTACTTC
TRBJ2-1,TRBV29-1,TRBD2,once,CSVKISSGLAHNEQFF,TGCAGCGTGAAAATTAGCTCGGGACTAGCCCACAATGAGCAGTTCTTC
TRBJ2-6,TRBV10-3,TRBD1,-,CAISGSGTGSGANVLTF,TGTGCCATCAGTGGCTCCGGGACAGGGTCTGGGGCCAACGTCCTGACTTTC
TRBJ2-5,TRBV2,-,-,CASSEFPNGQETQYF,TGTGCCAGCAGTGAATTTCCGAATGGGCAAGAGACCCAGTACTTC
TRBJ1-3,TRBV11-2,-,-,CASSTKGPADTIYF,TGTGCCAGCAGCACAAAGGGCCCAGCGGACACCATATATTTT
TRBJ1-1,TRBV11-2,-,-,CASSFIDRANTEAFF,TGTGCCAGCAGCTTTATCGACAGAGCCAACACTGAAGCTTTCTTT
TRBJ1-2,TRBV6-6,-,-,CATRGGEGYGYTF,TGTGCCACCCGGGGGGGAGAGGGCTATGGCTACACCTTC
TRBJ1-4,TRBV21-1,-,-,CASSKAPGDTNEKLFF,TGTGCCAGCAGCAAAGCGCCGGGGGATACTAATGAAAAACTGTTTTTT
TRBJ2-2,TRBV5-1,TRBD1,-,CASSGGQGARELFF,TGCGCCAGCAGCGGGGGACAGGGGGCCCGGGAGCTGTTTTTT
TRBJ2-1,TRBV7-2,TRBD1,-,CASSQTGTASYEQFF,TGTGCCAGCAGCCAAACCGGGACAGCGAGTTATGAGCAGTTCTTC
TRBJ1-2,TRBV7-2,TRBD1,once,CASSLRPGQGANYGYTF,TGTGCCAGCAGCTTACGGCCGGGACAGGGGGCTAACTATGGCTACACCTTC
TRBJ1-4,TRBV4-1,-,few,CASSQPYEKLFF,TGCGCCAGCAGCCAACCCTATGAAAAACTGTTTTTT
TRBJ2-3,TRBV27,-,-,CASSQTLRTDTQYF,TGTGCCAGCAGTCAGACACTGCGCACAGATACGCAGTATTTT
TRBJ2-7,TRBV10-3,-,-,CAIRETRRGTYEQYF,TGTGCCATCAGGGAGACTAGAAGGGGGACCTACGAGCAGTACTTC
TRBJ2-1,TRBV13,TRBD1,once,CASSQPGQGSHEQFF,TGTGCCAGCAGCCAGCCGGGACAGGGGTCTCATGAGCAGTTCTTC
TRBJ1-2,TRBV12-5,-,once,CASGLVQQGRNYGYTF,TGTGCTAGTGGTTTGGTACAGCAGGGGCGAAACTATGGCTACACCTTC
TRBJ1-6,TRBV5-6,-,few,CASSSLTEGSNSPLHF,TGTGCCAGCAGCTCACTGACAGAAGGATCTAATTCACCCCTCCACTTT
TRBJ1-5,TRBV6-5,-,few,CASSYSGLNQPQHF,TGTGCCAGCAGTTACTCTGGACTAAACCAGCCCCAGCATTTT
TRBJ2-1,TRBV29-1,-,-,CSADGGATYNEQFF,TGCAGCGCCGATGGAGGGGCGACCTACAATGAGCAGTTCTTC
TRBJ1-2,TRBV7-2,-,once,CASSPRGSYGYTF,TGTGCCAGCAGCCCCAGGGGTTCCTATGGCTACACCTTC
TRBJ2-5,TRBV7-2,TRBD2,-,CASSFQRGVRETQYF,TGTGCCAGCAGCTTCCAGCGGGGAGTGAGAGAGACCCAGTACTTC
TRBJ1-1,TRBV29-1,-,-,CSANPGDTEAFF,TGCAGCGCCAACCCAGGGGACACTGAAGCTTTCTTT
TRBJ2-4,TRBV6-1,-,-,CASSEGAGSLGNIQYF,TGTGCCAGCAGTGAAGGAGCCGGGTCACTGGGAAACATTCAGTACTTC
TRBJ2-3,TRBV5-1,-,-,CATRAGGKGTQYF,TGCGCCACCCGTGCGGGTGGTAAGGGTACGCAGTATTTT
TRBJ2-5,TRBV5-1,-,-,CASSLGKDHALEQYF,TGCGCCAGCAGCTTGGGTAAGGACCATGCTCTAGAGCAGTACTTC
TRBJ1-5,TRBV30,-,-,CAWSGTDGSQPQHF,TGTGCCTGGAGCGGGACGGACGGTAGTCAGCCCCAGCATTTT
TRBJ2-7,TRBV13,-,-,CAATCYEQYF,TGTGCCGCTACCTGTTACGAGCAGTACTTC
TRBJ2-7,TRBV4-1,-,-,CASSQDSEQYF,TGCGCCAGCAGCCAAGATAGCGAGCAGTACTTC
TRBJ1-1,TRBV11-2,-,-,CASSGQLGGTEAFF,TGTGCCAGCAGCGGACAGCTGGGGGGCACTGAAGCTTTCTTT
TRBJ2-7,TRBV4-2,-,-,CASSQSNRMREQYF,TGTGCCAGCAGCCAAAGTAACAGGATGAGGGAGCAGTACTTC
TRBJ1-2,TRBV30,TRBD1,-,CAWTPGGSYGYTF,TGTGCCTGGACTCCAGGGGGCAGCTATGGCTACACCTTC
TRBJ2-3,TRBV5-1,-,-,CASSTGGITDTQYF,TGCGCCAGCAGTACCGGCGGGATCACAGATACGCAGTATTTT
TRBJ1-1,TRBV6-1,-,-,CASRRGFLLNTEAFF,TGTGCCTCAAGGCGGGGGTTCCTCCTGAACACTGAAGCTTTCTTT
TRBJ2-2,TRBV23-1,-,-,CATTSSHGQLSNTGELFF,TGCGCCACCACTAGCAGCCACGGACAACTCTCAAACACCGGGGAGCTGTTTTTT
TRBJ1-2,TRBV6-5,-,-,CATGQHYGYTF,TGTGCCACCGGACAGCACTATGGCTACACCTTC
TRBJ1-1,TRBV7-9,TRBD1,few,CASSFRTGRNTEAFF,TGTGCCAGCAGCTTCCGGACAGGGCGGAACACTGAAGCTTTCTTT
TRBJ2-1,TRBV5-1,-,-,CASSADSYNEQFF,TGCGCCAGCAGCGCGGACAGTTACAATGAGCAGTTCTTC
TRBJ1-1,TRBV19,TRBD1,-,CASRTSGTASRAFF,TGTGCCAGTAGGACTTCCGGGACAGCCTCTCGGGCTTTCTTT
TRBJ1-2,TRBV6-5,-,-,CASSERTVGGYTF,TGTGCCAGCAGTGAACGGACAGTAGGGGGCTACACCTTC
TRBJ1-6,TRBV5-5,-,-,CASSSDGSPLHF,TGTGCCAGCAGCTCCGATGGATCACCCCTCCACTTT
TRBJ1-5,TRBV6-5,-,-,CASSPGLLSNQPQHF,TGTGCCAGCAGTCCCGGACTACTTAGCAATCAGCCCCAGCATTTT
TRBJ1-4,TRBV5-1,TRBD1,-,CASTGQGASKLFF,TGCGCCAGCACCGGACAGGGGGCCTCAAAACTGTTTTTT
TRBJ1-1,TRBV9,-,-,CASSVGGASGLMNTEAFF,TGTGCCAGCAGCGTAGGGGGAGCCTCAGGACTTATGAACACTGAAGCTTTCTTT
TRBJ2-7,TRBV19,-,-,CASSIGGNPDEQYF,TGTGCCAGTAGTATAGGGGGAAATCCGGACGAGCAGTACTTC
TRBJ2-1,TRBV11-3,-,once,CASSLDGRRSNEQFF,TGTGCCAGCAGCTTAGATGGCAGGCGATCCAATGAGCAGTTCTTC
TRBJ2-5,TRBV6-1,-,few,CASSPTGAPQETQYF,TGTGCCAGCAGTCCTACGGGGGCCCCCCAAGAGACCCAGTACTTC
TRBJ1-5,TRBV9,-,-,CASSVGGGGQPQHF,TGTGCCAGCAGCGTAGGAGGGGGAGGACAGCCCCAGCATTTT
TRBJ1-2,TRBV5-8,TRBD1,-,CASSFGQEGYGYTF,TGTGCCAGCAGCTTCGGACAGGAGGGATATGGCTACACCTTC